Presented here are 31 T cell receptor beta chains from one specimen sequenced in a study of PD-L1 blockade in urothelial cancer. Generated by immunoSEQ multiplex PCR, the TCRdb table keeps only in-frame clones and is missing some. The sample consists of 70,000 or so clones, about 90% of them appearing once. This sample's time point: pretreatment peripheral blood. Source: PBMCs, taken around atezolizumab (anti-PD-L1) treatment. All receptors come from an older man with urothelial cancer.

The chain recombines TRBV7-3 with TRBJ2-3; no clear D. Trimming took 5 bases from V and 0 from J, leaving 6 bases between them. From germline, CDR1 is SGHTA and CDR2 FQGTGA. The CDR3 runs 13 residues. In DNA, the CDR3 is TGTGCCAGCAGCCCGTCTAGCACAGATACGCAGTATTTT. Translating it yields CASSPSSTDTQYF.

This chain uses TRBV5-1 with TRBJ2-1; tentatively, D is TRBD1 (7 bases). The CDR3 totals 14 residues. The germline CDR1 and CDR2 sequences are SGHRS and YFSETQ. The V end was cut by 0 bases, the J end by 15 bases, with 19 bases between. The CDR3 DNA sequence: TGCGCCAGCAGCTTGGTGGCTAGCGAGAGGGGGCCGTTCTTC. Its translation is CASSLVASERGPFF. The complete variable domain, with remaining parts taken from reference TRBV5-1 and TRBJ2-1, reads KAGVTQTPRYLIKTRGQQVTLSCSPISGHRSVSWYQQTPGQGLQFLFEYFSETQRNKGNFPGRFSGRQFSNSRSEMNVSTLELGDSALYLCASSLVASERGPFFGPGTRLTVL.

The chain joins TRBV19 to TRBJ2-3; perhaps TRBD1 as D (6 bases). Germline V gene lookup returns CDR1 LNHDA and CDR2 SQIVND (reference sequence). V lost 6 bases, J lost 0 bases, and 13 bases lay in between. The CDR3 has 15 amino acids. Here the CDR3 reads CASSIDRISTDTQYF. The CDR3 nucleotides read TGTGCCAGTAGCATCGACAGGATTAGCACAGATACGCAGTATTTT.

CDR3 region: CATSITSGRRLFTDTQYF. The CDR3 DNA sequence: TGTGCCACCAGCATAACTAGCGGGAGGAGGCTTTTTACAGATACGCAGTATTTT. The chain joins TRBV15 to TRBJ2-3; 12 positions agree with TRBD2. The CDR3 consists of 18 residues. Per the germline V gene, CDR1 is LNHNV and CDR2 is YYDKDF (reference sequence). Germline trimming cut 4 bases from V and 3 bases from J; bases unmatched to any gene: 11.

The chain employs TRBV12-1 and TRBJ2-7; TRBD2 is the table's D call and was not checked against the DNA. TRBV12-1 is marked as a pseudogene. The CDR3 is 13 residues long. The DNA for the CDR3 is TGTGCCAGCAGCTTTGCACGGGGGGACGAGCAGTACTTC. It encodes CASSFARGDEQYF.

The chain has TRBV29-1 and TRBJ1-1, with D perhaps TRBD1 (6 bases). The V end was cut by 5 bases, the J end by 1 base, with 11 bases between. The CDR3 extends over 13 amino acids. Looked up from germline, CDR1 is SQVTM and CDR2 is ANQGSEA. The CDR3 loop reads CSVRTDQNTEAFF. CDR3 in DNA: TGCAGCGTTCGGACAGATCAGAACACTGAAGCTTTCTTT.

This clone came up once. The chain has TRBV9 and TRBJ2-2; D uncertain. V dropped 4 bases and J dropped 3 bases, with 10 bases sitting between them. The CDR3 is 14 amino acids. Germline lookup yields CDR1 SGDLS and CDR2 YYNGEE. CDR3 DNA sequence: TGTGCCAGCAGCCCCCGGAGATACACCGGGGAGCTGTTTTTT. This codes for CASSPRRYTGELFF.

J is TRBJ2-2 and V is TRBV7-2; 9 nucleotides line up with TRBD1. This CDR3 is 16 amino acids long. With V trimmed by 5 bases and J by 5 bases, 9 bases remained unmatched. Germline assignment: CDR1 SGHTA and CDR2 FQGNSA. The chain's CDR3 is CASSPLGQGNTGELFF. The CDR3 DNA reads TGTGCCAGCAGCCCCCTGGGACAGGGTAATACCGGGGAGCTGTTTTTT.

This clone occurred once. The chain has TRBV4-2 and TRBJ2-2; D may be TRBD1 (6 bases). The V gene's germline CDR1 is LGHNA and CDR2 YNFKEQ. V was cut by 4 bases and J by 5 bases, with 17 bases left in between. This CDR3 has 16 residues. CDR3 nucleotides: TGTGCCAGCAGCCCCACGGACAGCCCGGGGACCGGGGAGCTGTTTTTT. Its protein is CASSPTDSPGTGELFF.

The CDR3 DNA is TGTGCCAGCAGTAACCCCCAGGGGCGCGGCTCCTACGAGCAGTACTTC. Protein sequence: CASSNPQGRGSYEQYF. The rearrangement joins TRBV28 to TRBJ2-7, with a weak D call TRBD1 (6 bases). The CDR3 is 16 amino acids. In germline, CDR1 is MDHEN, CDR2 SYDVKM. V gave up 5 bases and J gave up 0 bases, with 17 bases separating them.

This chain links TRBV7-3 with TRBJ2-1; 9 nucleotides agree with TRBD1. V lost 5 bases, J lost 9 bases, and 2 bases stayed unmatched. The germline V gene encodes CDR1 SGHTA and CDR2 FQGTGA. The CDR3 runs to 12 residues. The CDR3 is CASSADRGEQFF. CDR3 nucleotides: TGTGCCAGCAGCGCGGACAGGGGTGAGCAGTTCTTC.

V usage is TRBV5-1 and J usage is TRBJ2-2; no firm D call. This CDR3 region has 12 residues. Trimming removed 0 bases from V and 7 bases from J, with 4 bases in between. CDR1 and CDR2 from the germline V gene are SGHRS and YFSETQ. The CDR3 sequence: CASSLDRGELFF. The CDR3 nucleotides are TGCGCCAGCAGCTTGGATCGCGGGGAGCTGTTTTTT.

V usage is TRBV19 and J usage is TRBJ2-7; 8 positions agree with TRBD1. V lost 6 bases, J lost 0 bases, and 7 bases stayed unmatched. The germline gives CDR1 LNHDA, CDR2 SQIVND (reference sequence). This CDR3 is 15 amino acids long. The CDR3 reads CASRTGQGFSYEQYF. The CDR3 DNA sequence: TGTGCCAGTAGGACCGGACAGGGATTCTCCTACGAGCAGTACTTC.

This sequence joins TRBV18 and TRBJ2-5, with D tentatively TRBD2 (7 bases). Trimming removed 3 bases from V and 4 bases from J, with 18 bases in between. This CDR3 region has 16 residues. CDR1 KGHSH and CDR2 LQKENI come from the germline V gene. In DNA form, the CDR3 reads TGTGCCAGCTCACCCCTAGCGGCTCAGGGGCGAGAGACCCAGTACTTC. Protein product: CASSPLAAQGRETQYF.

The CDR3 nucleotides are TGTGCCAGCAGCGTAGCCATCAACACCGGGGAGCTGTTTTTT. This translates into CASSVAINTGELFF. This chain links TRBV9 with TRBJ2-2; D ambiguous. CDR3 length: 14 residues. V lost 0 bases and J 2 bases, leaving 5 bases between the germline ends. Germline V CDR1 and CDR2: SGDLS, YYNGEE.

In its sample, this clone was seen a few times. This chain connects TRBV6-1 to TRBJ2-3; 8 bases are shared with TRBD2. The CDR3 runs 15 residues. V was pared by 1 base and J by 4 bases, with 4 bases of the junction left unmatched. CDR1 is MNHNS, CDR2 SASEGT, per germline. The CDR3 loop is CASSEVSGSSDTQYF. The CDR3 DNA reads TGTGCCAGCAGTGAAGTAAGCGGGAGCTCAGATACGCAGTATTTT.

This rearrangement joins TRBV19 to TRBJ1-5, with D maybe TRBD1 (6 bases). The CDR3 runs to 13 residues. Trimming left V 7 bases short and J 3 bases short, with 10 bases between. Germline V gene lookup returns CDR1 LNHDA and CDR2 SQIVND (reference sequence). CDR3 residues: CASTRTANQPQHF. The CDR3 nucleotides are TGTGCCAGTACCCGGACAGCCAATCAGCCCCAGCATTTT.

The chain employs TRBV6-1 and TRBJ2-7; 8 nucleotides match TRBD2. V lost 4 bases to trimming and J lost 2 bases; unmatched junction nucleotides: 7. The CDR3 is made up of 15 amino acids. Germline V gene sequence: CDR1 MNHNS, CDR2 SASEGT. The CDR3 loop is CASSATSGPPYEQYF. The CDR3 DNA is TGTGCCAGCAGTGCTACTAGCGGACCTCCCTACGAGCAGTACTTC.

Here the CDR3 DNA reads TGTGCCAGCAGTTACTCGACAGACTATGGCTACACCTTC. This encodes CASSYSTDYGYTF. V and J are TRBV6-5 and TRBJ1-2; TRBD1 might be the D (5 bases). Trimming stripped 0 bases from V and 3 bases from J, with 5 bases between. Germline assignment: CDR1 MNHEY and CDR2 SVGAGI. CDR3 size: 13 residues.

The chain joins TRBV5-4 to TRBJ2-7, with a possible D match to TRBD2 (5 bases). Germline V gives CDR1 SGHNT, CDR2 YYREEE (reference sequence). This CDR3 is 15 amino acids long. Trimming cost V 1 base and J 2 bases, with 13 bases left between them. This chain's CDR3 is CASSLRRAATYEQYF. The DNA for the CDR3 is TGTGCCAGCAGCTTGCGGCGAGCGGCGACCTACGAGCAGTACTTC. Supplemented by reference TRBV5-4 and TRBJ2-7, the full variable domain reads ETGVTQSPTHLIKTRGQQVTLRCSSQSGHNTVSWYQQALGQGPQFIFQYYREEENGRGNFPPRFSGLQFPNYSSELNVNALELDDSALYLCASSLRRAATYEQYFGPGTRLTVT.

The chain links TRBV19 to TRBJ1-5; 9 bases line up with TRBD1. CDR3 length: 15 amino acids. CDR1 is LNHDA and CDR2 is SQIVND in the germline V gene (reference sequence). V lost 3 bases, J lost 4 bases, and 4 bases stayed unmatched. The DNA of the CDR3 is TGTGCCAGTAGTATCGGGACAGGGAGGAATCAGCCCCAGCATTTT. Translation: CASSIGTGRNQPQHF.

The V gene is TRBV11-2, the J gene TRBJ2-7, with D perhaps TRBD2 (6 bases). This CDR3 has 14 residues. V was pared by 7 bases and J by 0 bases, with 13 bases between. From germline, CDR1 is SGHAT and CDR2 FQNNGV. CDR3 nucleotides: TGTGCCAGCACTCGGGACTCCCCCTCCTACGAGCAGTACTTC. Its translation: CASTRDSPSYEQYF.

This CDR3 reads CASSWGTSGSGADTQYF. For the CDR3, the DNA is TGCGCCAGCAGCTGGGGGACTAGCGGGAGCGGGGCAGATACGCAGTATTTT. The chain employs TRBV5-1 and TRBJ2-3; 14 bases line up with TRBD2. V lost 3 bases to trimming and J lost 4 bases; unmatched junction nucleotides: 7. Per germline, CDR1 SGHRS and CDR2 YFSETQ. The CDR3 sequence is 17 residues long.

The V gene is TRBV28, the J gene TRBJ1-4; D is perhaps TRBD1 (5 bases). The CDR3 extends over 15 amino acids. With 6 bases removed from V and 0 bases from J, the gap between germline ends came to 11 bases. CDR1 and CDR2 (germline): MDHEN, SYDVKM. The CDR3 loop reads CASSPTGATNEKLFF. The CDR3 nucleotides read TGTGCCAGCAGCCCTACAGGCGCAACTAATGAAAAACTGTTTTTT.

Only a few counts were recorded for this clone. At one of its ends the junction is not consistent with the germline gene, which may arise from a read error. The chain has TRBV19 and TRBJ2-7; D may be TRBD2 (6 bases). Germline V gene data show CDR1 as LNHDA and CDR2 as SQIVND (reference sequence). CDR3 length: 12 amino acids. The CDR3 protein is CASSIATGAPVF. In nucleotides, the CDR3 is TGTGCCAGTAGTATAGCAACGGGAGCCCCCGTATTC.

The chain has TRBV13 and TRBJ2-7, with 8 nucleotides matching TRBD1. V dropped 5 bases and J dropped 5; count of bases not matched to a gene: 8. CDR3 size: 14 residues. Germline lookup yields CDR1 PRHDT and CDR2 FYEKMQ (reference sequence). CDR3: CASSITGGFHEQYF. Written as DNA, the CDR3 is TGTGCCAGCAGCATCACAGGGGGGTTTCACGAGCAGTACTTC.

This sequence joins TRBV5-1 and TRBJ2-5; 7 bases agree with TRBD1. J was trimmed by 5 bases and V by 4 bases; bases with no gene match: 8. CDR1 and CDR2 from the germline V gene are SGHRS and YFSETQ. CDR3 length: 14 residues. CDR3 nucleotides: TGCGCCAGCAGCATAGGACAGGTGGAGGAGACCCAGTACTTC. The encoded protein is CASSIGQVEETQYF.

This clone was counted once. CDR3 sequence (DNA): TGTGCCAGCAGTGGCCGGGACAGGGTTGGCTACACCTTC. Protein: CASSGRDRVGYTF. The V call is TRBV6-5, the J call TRBJ1-2, with TRBD1 matching over 9 bases. The trim removed 5 bases at V and 7 bases at J, leaving 5 bases unmatched. The CDR3 contains 13 residues. Germline loops: CDR1 MNHEY, CDR2 SVGAGI.

CDR3 residues: CASSEPGRILSSGANVLTF. The CDR3 coding sequence is TGTGCCAGCAGTGAACCCGGCAGGATCTTAAGCTCTGGGGCCAACGTCCTGACTTTC. The chain recombines TRBV6-1 with TRBJ2-6; the D is unclear. The CDR3 spans 19 residues. Looked up from germline, CDR1 is MNHNS and CDR2 is SASEGT. V gave up 2 bases and J gave up 0 bases, with 17 bases separating them.

The chain's CDR3 is CASSPLAGLSYNEQFF. DNA for the CDR3: TGTGCCAGCTCACCCCTAGCGGGCCTCTCCTACAATGAGCAGTTCTTC. V and J are TRBV18 and TRBJ2-1, with 8 nucleotides matching TRBD2. CDR3 length equals 16 residues. Germline lookup yields CDR1 KGHSH and CDR2 LQKENI. V shed 3 bases and J 0 bases; nucleotides not matched to a gene: 4.

The V gene is TRBV7-3, the J gene TRBJ2-5, with 7 nucleotides matching TRBD2. Germline trimming cut 4 bases from V and 2 bases from J; bases unmatched to any gene: 7. This CDR3 contains 15 residues. CDR1 is SGHTA and CDR2 is FQGTGA in the germline V gene. For the CDR3, the DNA is TGTGCCAGCAGCTCCGTCCCGGGGGGACAAGAGACCCAGTACTTC. Its translation is CASSSVPGGQETQYF.